These 8 T cell receptor beta chains share one sample of origin, sequenced in a study of cytomegalovirus exposure and HLA in healthy donors. With 60 Vbeta and 13 Jbeta primers, the PCR was carried out. The repertoire was sequenced with immunoSEQ multiplex PCR; TCRdb's copy has only in-frame clones and lacks some. The sample holds 50,000 to 65,000 clones, around 82% seen once. The sequenced sample was PBMCs. The receptors stem from a woman younger than 30 in good health and CMV-seronegative.

The chain couples TRBV2 to TRBJ1-1; the D gene is possibly TRBD1 (6 bases). The germline CDR1 and CDR2 sequences are SNHLY and FYNNEI. V was cut by 2 bases and J by 5 bases, with 15 bases left in between. CDR3 size: 15 residues. The CDR3 region is CASSEFWGGGTEAFF. The CDR3 DNA reads TGTGCCAGCAGTGAATTTTGGGGGGGCGGAACTGAAGCTTTCTTT.

The CDR3 nucleotides read TGCAGCGTTGTGACAACCCAAGAGACCCAGTACTTC. Amino acid sequence: CSVVTTQETQYF. This chain links TRBV29-1 with TRBJ2-5; no clear D gene. This CDR3 contains 12 residues. Germline CDR1 is SQVTM and CDR2 is ANQGSEA. Trimming cost V 4 bases and J 1 base, with 7 bases left between them.

This chain uses TRBV5-6 with TRBJ1-2; no firm D call. Germline-derived CDR1 and CDR2 are SGHDT and YYEEEE. This CDR3 has 12 residues. Trimming took 5 bases from V and 4 from J, leaving 9 bases between them. The CDR3 sequence is CASSSGSYGYTF. The CDR3 nucleotides are TGTGCCAGCAGTTCCGGGAGCTATGGCTACACCTTC.

The CDR3 reads CASSLNYQSSYEQYF. The CDR3 DNA sequence: TGTGCCAGCAGCTTAAACTACCAGAGCTCCTACGAGCAGTACTTC. This chain connects TRBV7-2 to TRBJ2-7; D ambiguous. V was shortened by 2 bases and J by 0 bases, with 11 bases between the two germline ends. Germline CDR1 reads SGHTA; CDR2 reads FQGNSA. The CDR3 consists of 15 residues.

The genes are TRBV2 and TRBJ1-1; maybe TRBD1 (6 bases). This CDR3 contains 14 residues. The V gene lost 1 base and the J gene lost 4 bases, with 10 bases spanning the gap. CDR1 SNHLY and CDR2 FYNNEI come from the germline V gene. The CDR3 DNA sequence: TGTGCCAGCAGTGAAGGCAGGGGTGGCACTGAAGCTTTCTTT. This codes for CASSEGRGGTEAFF.

This clone was counted only a few times. The rearrangement links TRBV6-4 to TRBJ2-1; possibly TRBD1 for D (6 bases). Trimming pared 2 bases from V and 4 bases from J, leaving 12 bases between. From germline, CDR1 is MRHNA and CDR2 SNTAGT. The CDR3 contains 15 residues. For the CDR3, the DNA is TGTGCCAGCAGTGACGGGGCAGGGGAATACAATGAGCAGTTCTTC. Its translation is CASSDGAGEYNEQFF.

For this clone: This CDR3 is also generated by other DNA sequences in the sample. The chain carries TRBV6-4 and TRBJ2-1, with 11 bases aligning to TRBD2. The CDR3 has 15 residues. The V gene's germline CDR1 is MRHNA and CDR2 SNTAGT. After removal of 0 bases from V and 6 bases from J, the junction contained 1 base not matched to a gene. CDR3 region: CASSDSTSGANEQFF. The CDR3 DNA follows: TGTGCCAGCAGTGACTCGACTAGCGGGGCCAATGAGCAGTTCTTC.

This clone was seen a single time. The chain has TRBV30 and TRBJ1-5; 8 positions agree with TRBD1. V lost 0 bases, J lost 4 bases, and 5 bases stayed unmatched. The CDR3 has 15 amino acids. Germline values: CDR1 GTSNPN, CDR2 SVGIG (reference sequence). The DNA for the CDR3 is TGTGCCTGGAGTGTACAGGGGGATCGAAATCAGCCCCAGCATTTT. This codes for CAWSVQGDRNQPQHF.